Listed below are T cell receptor beta chains from one sample, sequenced in a study of immune evolution from preneoplasia to lung adenocarcinoma. Measured with immunoSEQ multiplex PCR; TCRdb has only the in-frame clones, and not every one. The data contain 3,800 or so clones, over 75% of them seen just once; the ten biggest clones take up roughly a tenth. The sequencing input was FFPE adjacent normal lung tissue. Receptors originate from a person aged 60-80 years with lung adenocarcinoma. CDR3s include the opening cysteine and the closing phenylalanine or tryptophan. The D gene is left open where the match is weak. Where a row states a size, it is once, few, many or the class of an expanded clone; other rows omit it.

TRBV19,TRBJ1-2,TRBD1,.,TGTGCCAGTAGTCCCACGGGCTCCTGGACAGGGGGGCATGGCTACACCTTC,CASSPTGSWTGGHGYTF
TRBV30,TRBJ1-3,.,.,TGTGCCTGGAGTCGCGAGGCTGGAAACACCATATATTTT,CAWSREAGNTIYF
TRBV14,TRBJ2-7,.,.,TGTGCCAGCAGCCAAGCCGTAGTCTACGAGCAGTACTTC,CASSQAVVYEQYF
TRBV10-3,TRBJ2-5,TRBD2,.,TGTGCCATCAGCACCTTAGCGGGGCAAGAGACCCAGTACTTC,CAISTLAGQETQYF
TRBV6-5,TRBJ1-1,.,.,TGTGCCAGCAGTGGGCGATTGAACACTGAAGCTTTCTTT,CASSGRLNTEAFF
TRBV6-4,TRBJ1-1,.,.,TGTGCCAGCGTGGGGGGCACTGAAGCTTTCTTT,CASVGGTEAFF
TRBV11-2,TRBJ1-6,.,.,TGTGCCAACAGCCTAACAGGGAAGAGGTCACCCCTCCACTTT,CANSLTGKRSPLHF
TRBV28,TRBJ2-1,TRBD1,.,TGTGCCAGCAGTTTGACAGGGGGCTACAATGAGCAGTTCTTC,CASSLTGGYNEQFF
TRBV30,TRBJ1-5,.,.,TGTGCCTGGAGTGAGGCATTCCTCGATCAGCCCCAGCATTTT,CAWSEAFLDQPQHF
TRBV4-3,TRBJ2-7,TRBD1,.,TGCGCCAGCAGCCGGGACAGGGGGTTCTACGAGCAGTACTTC,CASSRDRGFYEQYF
TRBV11-2,TRBJ1-2,.,.,TGTGCCAGCAGCTTAGGCAGCAACTATGGCTACACCTTC,CASSLGSNYGYTF
TRBV5-1,TRBJ1-5,.,.,TGCGCCAGCAGCCCCGGATATGATGACAATCAGCCCCAGCATTTT,CASSPGYDDNQPQHF
TRBV6-1,TRBJ2-3,TRBD1,few,TGTGCCAGTGGGACAGGGGACACAGATACGCAGTATTTT,CASGTGDTDTQYF
TRBV28,TRBJ1-2,.,.,TGTGCCAGCAGTTTAACCTACTATGGCTACACCTTC,CASSLTYYGYTF
TRBV19,TRBJ2-5,.,.,TGTGCCAGTAGTATAGATCCTCGTACCCAGTACTTC,CASSIDPRTQYF
TRBV7-8,TRBJ1-4,TRBD1,.,TGTGCCAGCAGCTCTTCCCGACAGGGTGGGAGACTGTTTTTT,CASSSSRQGGRLFF
TRBV5-4,TRBJ2-7,.,.,TGTGCCAGCAGCTTGTACCCCGACTACGAGCAGTACTTC,CASSLYPDYEQYF
TRBV6-4,TRBJ2-3,TRBD2,once,TGTGCCAGCAGTGATGGACTAGCGGAGACAGATACGCAGTATTTT,CASSDGLAETDTQYF
TRBV4-3,TRBJ1-2,.,few,TGCGCCAGCAGCCAAGATCGGAATGGCTATGGCTACACCTTC,CASSQDRNGYGYTF
TRBV28,TRBJ2-2,.,few,TGTGCCAGCAGTTTATTAATTATCTCGCAGGGGAACACCGGGGAGCTGTTTTTT,CASSLLIISQGNTGELFF
TRBV28,TRBJ2-1,.,.,TGTGCCACCGAAGCATTCTTTAGGAATGAGCAGTTCTTC,CATEAFFRNEQFF
TRBV12-5,TRBJ2-2,.,.,TGTGCTAGTGGTTCCACCGGGGAGCTGTTTTTT,CASGSTGELFF
TRBV11-3,TRBJ2-5,TRBD1,.,TGTGCCAGCAGCTTCCAGACAGGGTCGGGCGAGACCCAGTACTTC,CASSFQTGSGETQYF
TRBV19,TRBJ1-5,.,.,TGTGCCAGTAGTACCATCGACGGAGATTATAGCAATCAGCCCCAGCATTTT,CASSTIDGDYSNQPQHF
TRBV11-1,TRBJ2-1,.,.,TGTGCCAGCAGCTTAACCCCCGACAGGGAGGATGAGCAGTTCTTC,CASSLTPDREDEQFF
TRBV6-5,TRBJ1-1,TRBD1,few,TGTGCCAGCATTCCCACAGGGGTACACACTGAAGCTTTCTTT,CASIPTGVHTEAFF
TRBV27,TRBJ2-6,.,.,TGTGCCAGCAGTCTGCTCTCTGGGGCCAACGTCCTGACTTTC,CASSLLSGANVLTF
TRBV11-2,TRBJ2-2,.,.,TGTGCCAGCAGCTTCGTAAGGGGCGGGGAGCTGTTTTTT,CASSFVRGGELFF
TRBV29-1,TRBJ1-2,TRBD1,large,TGCAGCGTTGAAGATCTAACAGGGGGCGGCTACACCTTC,CSVEDLTGGGYTF
TRBV28,TRBJ2-5,.,.,TGTGCCAGCAGTTTTAGACAGATACAAGAGACCCAGTACTTC,CASSFRQIQETQYF
TRBV6-5,TRBJ2-1,.,.,TGTGCCAGCAGTTCCCGAGGGACTTTAAGCCGTGAGCAGTTCTTC,CASSSRGTLSREQFF
TRBV29-1,TRBJ1-1,.,.,TGCAGCGCCGAAAAAGGGGTGAACACTGAAGCTTTCTTT,CSAEKGVNTEAFF
TRBV30,TRBJ1-1,.,.,TGTGCCTGGAGTGTGGGACACCACACTGAAGCTTTCTTT,CAWSVGHHTEAFF
TRBV7-8,TRBJ1-5,TRBD1,.,TGTGCCAGCAGCTGGGGGACAGGGTTGCATCAGCCCCAGCATTTT,CASSWGTGLHQPQHF
TRBV28,TRBJ1-6,.,few,TGTGCCAGCAGGTCGGAAGAGTATAATTCACCCCTCCACTTT,CASRSEEYNSPLHF
TRBV6-6,TRBJ1-6,.,.,TGTGCCAGCAGGACCCAACAGGGCCCTAATTCACCCCTCCACTTT,CASRTQQGPNSPLHF
TRBV5-6,TRBJ2-1,TRBD2,.,TGTGCCAGCAGCTTGTTGACTAGCGGGAGGAACGACAATGAGCAGTTCTTC,CASSLLTSGRNDNEQFF
TRBV5-4,TRBJ1-3,.,.,TGTGCCAGCAGCTTGGACCAGCTCTCTGGAAACACCATATATTTT,CASSLDQLSGNTIYF
TRBV27,TRBJ2-1,.,.,TGTGCCAGCAGAGTCACAACGAGCTCCTACAATGAGCAGTTCTTC,CASRVTTSSYNEQFF
TRBV6-1,TRBJ2-3,.,.,TGTGCCAGCAGTGGGACAATCGGGGGGCCAGATACGCAGTATTTT,CASSGTIGGPDTQYF
TRBV30,TRBJ1-2,.,once,TGTGCCTGGAGTACCCCAGGGGCGTTTTGGGGCTACACCTTC,CAWSTPGAFWGYTF
TRBV29-1,TRBJ2-2,TRBD1,.,TGCAGCGTTGAAGGGGGGACAGGGGGAGGCACCGGGGAGCTGTTTTTT,CSVEGGTGGGTGELFF
TRBV27,TRBJ2-1,.,.,TGTGCCAGCAGTTTATGGTCCAACAATGAGCAGTTCTTC,CASSLWSNNEQFF
TRBV7-6,TRBJ2-7,TRBD1,.,TGTGCCAGCAGCTTCCGGGACAGGGGGCCCTACGAGCAGTACTTC,CASSFRDRGPYEQYF
TRBV5-6,TRBJ1-6,.,.,TGTGCCAGCAGTCTAGGAGTTTTCCCCACCTATAATTCACCCCTCCACTTT,CASSLGVFPTYNSPLHF
TRBV18,TRBJ2-5,.,.,TGTGCCAGCTCACCACGCGGGGAAGAGACCCAGTACTTC,CASSPRGEETQYF
TRBV5-4,TRBJ1-2,TRBD1,.,TGTGCCAGCAGCTTGCCTTCGACAGGGAACTATGGCTACACCTTC,CASSLPSTGNYGYTF
TRBV5-6,TRBJ2-3,TRBD2,.,TGTGCCAGCAGCTTGCCCATAGCGGGAGCCCGACCCACAGATACGCAGTATTTT,CASSLPIAGARPTDTQYF
TRBV4-3,TRBJ2-4,TRBD2,large,TGCGCCAGCAGCAGCGGGGGGGACATTCAGTACTTC,CASSSGGDIQYF
TRBV5-1,TRBJ2-3,TRBD2,.,TGCGCCAGCAGCGTTACTAGCGGGAGAAACACAGATACGCAGTATTTT,CASSVTSGRNTDTQYF
TRBV19,TRBJ2-7,TRBD2,.,TGTGCCAGCTCGCAAACTAGCGGGCCTTTTTTAGACGAGCAGTACTTC,CASSQTSGPFLDEQYF